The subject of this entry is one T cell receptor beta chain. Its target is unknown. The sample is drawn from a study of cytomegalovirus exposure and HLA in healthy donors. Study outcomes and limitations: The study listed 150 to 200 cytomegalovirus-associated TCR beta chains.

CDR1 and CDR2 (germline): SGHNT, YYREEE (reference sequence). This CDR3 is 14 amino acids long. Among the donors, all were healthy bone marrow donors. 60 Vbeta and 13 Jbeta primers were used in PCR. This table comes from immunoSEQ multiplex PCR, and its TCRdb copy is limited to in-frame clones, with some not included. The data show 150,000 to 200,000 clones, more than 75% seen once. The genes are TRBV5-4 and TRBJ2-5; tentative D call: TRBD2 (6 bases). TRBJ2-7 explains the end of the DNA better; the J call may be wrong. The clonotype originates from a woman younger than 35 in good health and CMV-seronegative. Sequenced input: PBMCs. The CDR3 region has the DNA TGTGCCAGCAGCCCGACCGGAGGGCCCTACGAGCAGTACTTC. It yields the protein CASSPTGGPYEQYF.